These 3 T cell receptor beta chains were all obtained from the same sample, sequenced in a study of OX40 agonist ivuxolimab in advanced cancers. Assay used: immunoSEQ multiplex PCR; TCRdb lists only in-frame clones, some missing. The sample contains roughly 97,000 clones, roughly 89% of which appear only once. Sequenced here: CD4+ or CD8+ T cells sorted from blood, sampled in a trial of the OX40 agonist ivuxolimab. Every receptor here comes from an adult with an advanced solid tumor such as melanoma, head and neck, liver or kidney cancer.

This clone was seen more than once but under ten times. V usage is TRBV6-6 and J usage is TRBJ1-3, with D unresolved. This CDR3 has 10 amino acids. Germline CDR1 MNHNY, CDR2 SVGAGI (reference sequence). The V end was cut by 10 bases, the J end by 8 bases, with 9 bases between. Written as DNA, the CDR3 is TGTGCCACCCCAAGCCACACCATATATTTT. Translated: CATPSHTIYF.

V is TRBV11-1 and J is TRBJ2-7; either TRBD1 or TRBD2 may fit D (5 bases each). Deletions cut 3 bases from V and 0 bases from J, with 12 bases between. This CDR3 is 15 amino acids long. CDR1 is SGHAT and CDR2 is FQDESV in the germline V gene (reference sequence). The chain's CDR3 is CASSFRDGGSYEQYF. CDR3 nucleotide sequence: TGTGCCAGCAGCTTCCGGGACGGAGGCTCCTACGAGCAGTACTTC.

This clone was found once. The rearrangement links TRBV7-2 to TRBJ2-3, with 12 bases matching TRBD2. Trimming removed 5 bases from V and 2 bases from J; junction bases left unmatched: 8. The CDR3 consists of 17 residues. Germline CDR1 SGHTA, CDR2 FQGNSA. CDR3 in amino acids: CASSRGTSGGNTDTQYF. As DNA, the CDR3 is TGTGCCAGCAGCAGAGGAACTAGCGGGGGGAACACAGATACGCAGTATTTT.